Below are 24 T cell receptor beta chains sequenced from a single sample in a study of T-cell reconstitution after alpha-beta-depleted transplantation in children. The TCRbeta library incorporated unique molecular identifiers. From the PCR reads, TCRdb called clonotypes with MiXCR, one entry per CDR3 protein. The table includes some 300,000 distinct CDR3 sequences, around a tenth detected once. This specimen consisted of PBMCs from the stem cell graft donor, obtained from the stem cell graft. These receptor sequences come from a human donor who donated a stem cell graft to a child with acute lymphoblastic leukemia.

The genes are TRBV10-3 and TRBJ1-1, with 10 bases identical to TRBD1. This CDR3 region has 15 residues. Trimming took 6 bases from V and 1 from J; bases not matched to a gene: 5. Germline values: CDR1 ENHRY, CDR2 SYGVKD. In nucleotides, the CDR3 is TGTGCCATCAGGGGACAGGGGTATGGGAACACTGAAGCTTTCTTT. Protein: CAIRGQGYGNTEAFF.

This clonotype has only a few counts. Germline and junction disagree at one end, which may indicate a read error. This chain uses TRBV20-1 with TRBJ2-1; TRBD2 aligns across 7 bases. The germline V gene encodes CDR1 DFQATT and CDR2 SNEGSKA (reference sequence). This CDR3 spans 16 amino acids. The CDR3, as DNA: TGCAGTGCTAGTCCCAAACTAGCGAGCTCCTACAATGAGCAGTTCTTT. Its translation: CSASPKLASSYNEQFF.

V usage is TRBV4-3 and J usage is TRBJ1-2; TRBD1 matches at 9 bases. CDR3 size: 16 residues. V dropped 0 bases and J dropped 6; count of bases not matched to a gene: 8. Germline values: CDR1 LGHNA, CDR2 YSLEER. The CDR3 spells CASSQDLRTGVNGYTF. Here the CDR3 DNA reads TGCGCCAGCAGCCAAGATCTCAGGACAGGGGTGAATGGCTACACCTTC.

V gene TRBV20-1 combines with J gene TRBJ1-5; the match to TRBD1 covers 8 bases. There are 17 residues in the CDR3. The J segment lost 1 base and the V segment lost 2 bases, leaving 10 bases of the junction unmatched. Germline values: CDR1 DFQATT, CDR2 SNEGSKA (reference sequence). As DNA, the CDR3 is TGCAGTGCTAGATCTGCGACAGGGGACTGGAGCAATCAGCCCCAGCATTTT. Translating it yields CSARSATGDWSNQPQHF.

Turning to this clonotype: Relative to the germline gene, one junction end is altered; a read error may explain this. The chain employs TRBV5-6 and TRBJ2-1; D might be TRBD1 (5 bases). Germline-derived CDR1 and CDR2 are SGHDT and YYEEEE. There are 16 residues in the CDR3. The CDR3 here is CASGLGLLGSYNEQFF. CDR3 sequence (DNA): TGTGCCAGCGGCTTGGGGCTCCTTGGTTCCTACAATGAGCAGTTCTTC.

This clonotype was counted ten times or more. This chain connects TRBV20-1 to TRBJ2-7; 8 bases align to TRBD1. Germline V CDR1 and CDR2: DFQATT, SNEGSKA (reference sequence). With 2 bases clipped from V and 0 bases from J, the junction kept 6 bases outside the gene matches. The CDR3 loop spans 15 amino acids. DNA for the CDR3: TGCAGTGCTAGATCGACAGGGGCGGGCTCCTACGAGCAGTACTTC. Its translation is CSARSTGAGSYEQYF.

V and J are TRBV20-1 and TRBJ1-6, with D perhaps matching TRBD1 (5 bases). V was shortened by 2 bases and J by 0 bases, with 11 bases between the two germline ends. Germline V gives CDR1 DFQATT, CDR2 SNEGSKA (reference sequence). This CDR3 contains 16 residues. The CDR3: CSARQGRSSYNSPLHF. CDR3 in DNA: TGCAGTGCTAGACAGGGAAGGAGCTCCTATAATTCACCCCTCCACTTT.

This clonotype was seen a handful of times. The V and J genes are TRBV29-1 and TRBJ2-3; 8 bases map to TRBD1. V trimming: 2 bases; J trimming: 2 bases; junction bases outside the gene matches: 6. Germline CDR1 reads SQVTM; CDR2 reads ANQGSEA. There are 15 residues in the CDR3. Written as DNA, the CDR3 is TGCAGCGTTGAATCGGACAGGGATTACACAGATACGCAGTATTTT. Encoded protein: CSVESDRDYTDTQYF.

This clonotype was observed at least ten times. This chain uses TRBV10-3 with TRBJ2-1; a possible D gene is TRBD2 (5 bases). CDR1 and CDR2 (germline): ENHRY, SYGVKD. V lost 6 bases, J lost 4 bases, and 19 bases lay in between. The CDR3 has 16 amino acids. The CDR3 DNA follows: TGTGCCATCAGACCGTCTGGGCGGGTATATTACAATGAGCAGTTCTTC. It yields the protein CAIRPSGRVYYNEQFF.

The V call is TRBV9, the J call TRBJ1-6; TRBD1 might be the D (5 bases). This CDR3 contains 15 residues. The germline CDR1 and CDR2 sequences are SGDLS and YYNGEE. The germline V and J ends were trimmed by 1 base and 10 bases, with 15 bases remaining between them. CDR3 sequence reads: CASSVLGREGSPLHF. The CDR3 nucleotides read TGTGCCAGCAGCGTACTTGGCAGGGAGGGCTCACCCCTCCACTTT.

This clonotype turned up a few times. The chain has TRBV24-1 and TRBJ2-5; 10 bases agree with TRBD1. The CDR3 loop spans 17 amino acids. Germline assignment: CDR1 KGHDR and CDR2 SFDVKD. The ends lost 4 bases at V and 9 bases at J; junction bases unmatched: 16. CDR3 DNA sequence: TGTGCCACCAGTGAATCGGCTGGGACAGGGGAACCCGAGGCCCAGTACTTC. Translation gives CATSESAGTGEPEAQYF.

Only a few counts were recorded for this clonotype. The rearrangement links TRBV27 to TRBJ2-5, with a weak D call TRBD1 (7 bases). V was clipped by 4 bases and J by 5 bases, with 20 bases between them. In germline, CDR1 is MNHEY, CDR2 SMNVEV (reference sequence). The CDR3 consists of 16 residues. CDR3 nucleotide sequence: TGTGCCAGCAGTTGGGGAGCAGGGGGGACTGGGGAGACCCAGTACTTC. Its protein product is CASSWGAGGTGETQYF.

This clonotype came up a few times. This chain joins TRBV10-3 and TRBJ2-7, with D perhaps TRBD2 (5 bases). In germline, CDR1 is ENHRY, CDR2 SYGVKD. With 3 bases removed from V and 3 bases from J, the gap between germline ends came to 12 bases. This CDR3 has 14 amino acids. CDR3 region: CAISEAAGVYEQYF. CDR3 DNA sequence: TGTGCCATCAGTGAAGCAGCCGGGGTCTACGAGCAGTACTTC.

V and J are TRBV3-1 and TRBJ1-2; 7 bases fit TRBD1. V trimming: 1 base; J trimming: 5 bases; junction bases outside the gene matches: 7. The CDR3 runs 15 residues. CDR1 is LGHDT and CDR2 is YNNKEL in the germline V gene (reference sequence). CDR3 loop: CASSQVAGGSYGYTF. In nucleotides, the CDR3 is TGTGCCAGCAGCCAAGTGGCAGGGGGAAGTTATGGCTACACCTTC.

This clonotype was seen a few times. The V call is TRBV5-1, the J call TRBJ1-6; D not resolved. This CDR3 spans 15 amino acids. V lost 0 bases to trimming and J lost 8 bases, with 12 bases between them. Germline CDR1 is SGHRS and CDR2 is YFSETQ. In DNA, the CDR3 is TGCGCCAGCAGCTTGGACCAGAGAAAGGATTCACCCCTCCACTTT. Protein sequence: CASSLDQRKDSPLHF. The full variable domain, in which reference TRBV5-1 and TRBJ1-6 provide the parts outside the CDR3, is KAGVTQTPRYLIKTRGQQVTLSCSPISGHRSVSWYQQTPGQGLQFLFEYFSETQRNKGNFPGRFSGRQFSNSRSEMNVSTLELGDSALYLCASSLDQRKDSPLHFGNGTRLTVT.

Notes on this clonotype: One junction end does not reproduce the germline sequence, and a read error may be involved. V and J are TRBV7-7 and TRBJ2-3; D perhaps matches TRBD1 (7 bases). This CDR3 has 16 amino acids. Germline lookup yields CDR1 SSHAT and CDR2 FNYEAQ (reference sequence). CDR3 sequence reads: CASSLGFARGADTQYF. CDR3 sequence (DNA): TGTGCTAGCAGCTTAGGGTTCGCCAGGGGGGCAGATACGCAGTATTTT.

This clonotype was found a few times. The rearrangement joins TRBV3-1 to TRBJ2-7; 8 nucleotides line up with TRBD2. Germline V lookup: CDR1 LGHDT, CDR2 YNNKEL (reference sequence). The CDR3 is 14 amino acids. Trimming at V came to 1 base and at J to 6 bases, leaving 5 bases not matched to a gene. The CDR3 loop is CASSQGTSFGEQYF. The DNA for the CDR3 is TGTGCCAGCAGCCAAGGGACTAGCTTCGGCGAGCAGTACTTC.

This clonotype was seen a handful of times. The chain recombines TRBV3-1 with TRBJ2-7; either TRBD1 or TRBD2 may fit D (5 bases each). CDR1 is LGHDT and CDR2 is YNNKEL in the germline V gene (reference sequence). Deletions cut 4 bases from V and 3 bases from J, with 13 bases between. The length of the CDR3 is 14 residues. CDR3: CASSPGRMGYEQYF. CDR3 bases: TGTGCCAGCAGCCCGGGACGGATGGGCTACGAGCAGTACTTC.

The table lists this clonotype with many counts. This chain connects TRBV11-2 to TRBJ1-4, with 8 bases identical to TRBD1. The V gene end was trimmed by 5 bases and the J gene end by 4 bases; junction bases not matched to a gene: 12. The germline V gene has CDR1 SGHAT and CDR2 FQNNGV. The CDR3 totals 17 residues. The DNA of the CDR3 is TGTGCCAGCAGCCCACCCCGATGGGACAGGAGTAATGAAAAACTGTTTTTT. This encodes CASSPPRWDRSNEKLFF. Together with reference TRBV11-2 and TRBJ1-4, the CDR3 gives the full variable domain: EAGVAQSPRYKIIEKRQSVAFWCNPISGHATLYWYQQILGQGPKLLIQFQNNGVVDDSQLPKDRFSAERLKGVDSTLKIQPAKLEDSAVYLCASSPPRWDRSNEKLFFGSGTQLSVL.

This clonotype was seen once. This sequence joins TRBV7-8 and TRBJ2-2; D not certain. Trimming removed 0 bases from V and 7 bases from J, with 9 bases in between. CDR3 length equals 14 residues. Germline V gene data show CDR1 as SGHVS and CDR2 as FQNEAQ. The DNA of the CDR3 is TGTGCCAGCAGCTTAGCGTCTGGGTTCGGGGAGCTGTTTTTT. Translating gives CASSLASGFGELFF.

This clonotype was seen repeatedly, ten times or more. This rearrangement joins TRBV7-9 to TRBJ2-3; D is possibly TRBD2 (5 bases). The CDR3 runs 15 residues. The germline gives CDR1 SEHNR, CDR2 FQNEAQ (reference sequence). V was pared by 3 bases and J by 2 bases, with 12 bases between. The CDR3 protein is CASSFSTGFTDTQYF. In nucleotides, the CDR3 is TGTGCCAGCAGCTTTTCCACGGGATTCACAGATACGCAGTATTTT.

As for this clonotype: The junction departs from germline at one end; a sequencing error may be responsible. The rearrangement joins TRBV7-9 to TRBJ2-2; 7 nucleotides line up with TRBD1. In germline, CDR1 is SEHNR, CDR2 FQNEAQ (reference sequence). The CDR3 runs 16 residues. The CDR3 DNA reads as TGTGCCAGCAGCCCCCAACAGGGGTTCGGCACCGGGGAGCTGTATTTT. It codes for CASSPQQGFGTGELYF.

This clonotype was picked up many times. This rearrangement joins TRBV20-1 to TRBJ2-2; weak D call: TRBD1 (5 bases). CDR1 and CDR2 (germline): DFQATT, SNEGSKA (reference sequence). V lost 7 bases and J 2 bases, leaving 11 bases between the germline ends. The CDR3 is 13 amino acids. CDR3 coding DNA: TGCAGTGGACAACAGGCTAACACCGGGGAGCTGTTTTTT. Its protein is CSGQQANTGELFF.

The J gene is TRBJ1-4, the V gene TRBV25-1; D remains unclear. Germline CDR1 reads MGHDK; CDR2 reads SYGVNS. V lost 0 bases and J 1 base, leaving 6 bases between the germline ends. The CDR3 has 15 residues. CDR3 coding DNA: TGTGCCAGCAGTGAATATGGGAGAACTAATGAAAAACTGTTTTTT. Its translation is CASSEYGRTNEKLFF.